This TCR beta chain was obtained from a study of blood T cells in healthy people across ages (dated by TCRdb to about 2015). For the study in its entirety: In model experiments, template switching captured roughly one uniquely barcoded TCR beta cDNA molecule for every two T cells. Donors of different ages were randomly distributed across sequencing lanes to avoid experimental bias. Donors were grouped into four age groups: young (average roughly 15 years), middle-aged (39), aged (over 55) and long-lived (approximately 82). The study measured age-related changes in TCR beta repertoire diversity using deep sequencing normalized with unique cDNA molecular identifiers. For two donors (one aged 18 to 30 and one aged 80 or older), the study analyzed two additional independent replicas of 1 million unique cDNA reads from the same blood draw.

Library construction relied on 5' RACE. TCRdb lists the instrument as Illumina HiSeq 2500. A second about 7 to 11 cycle PCR used a sample-barcoded 5' primer and a J-beta primer mix. Each TCR beta cDNA molecule received a unique molecular identifier from a template-switch 5' adaptor carrying 12 random nucleotides. At least 3 million CDR3-containing paired-end reads were obtained from each sample. The Mint cDNA synthesis kit, primed by a TRBC-specific oligonucleotide, was used to synthesize first-strand cDNA from all RNA. All cDNA was treated with uracil-DNA glycosylase and then went through a first 18-cycle PCR with the universal primers M1SS and BC2_uni_R. Per the original workflow: Normalization of each sample was performed by random selection of 1 million high-quality reads, each carrying a distinct molecular identifier. Instead of being binned into consensus sequences, reads that shared molecular identifiers were thrown out. MiTCR, with a Q25 quality threshold and the strictest error-elimination algorithm, was used for CDR3 identification, clonotype clustering and error correction. Lower-bound total TCR beta diversity was estimated with a nonparametric unseen species model using Euler transformation. TCRdb itself trimmed the public reads at Q25 with fastp, ran MiXCR and retained productive beta chains. Duplicate CDR3 protein sequences are folded into a single record with the most common DNA and genes. The V and J calls follow TCRdb's processing rather than the paper's. In this sample the table shows hundreds of thousands of distinct CDR3 sequences, about 28% of which occur a single time. The biggest ten clones account for 17% of the sample.

There are many counts of this clonotype. There is no known antigen for this receptor. No base-level quality is on record; no much larger clone is a single base apart. The CDR3 has 11 amino acids, counting the end cysteine and phenylalanine. The kept DNA is CDR3 alone, 33 bases in frame from the first base. The trim is 7 bases for V and 10 bases for J, with a gap of 11 bases between the germline ends. The germline V gene gives CDR1 as SNHLY and CDR2 as FYNNEI. The donors were 40 or so Caucasian individuals from Russia, aged about 6 to 100 years, who were systemically healthy. Roughly 9.5 milliliters of peripheral blood were drawn from each donor into EDTA-treated Vacutainer tubes. Ficoll-Paque density-gradient centrifugation was used to isolate PBMCs, with at least 7 million per sample. Total RNA, at least 6 micrograms per sample, was extracted from PBMCs with Trizol reagent. Naive CD45RAhigh/CD27high T cell percentages were measured by flow cytometry on a PBMC aliquot from every donor.

General conclusions and limits of the study: Estimates of total diversity based on one million sequenced T cells were regarded as lower bounds and as underestimates. Compared with the aged group, the long-lived group had more naive CD4+ T cells, fewer expanded clones and increased TCR diversity, suggesting age selection. Because donor CMV infection status was unknown, age-related changes in expanded clonotypes were potentially confounded. There was a strong correlation between observed TCR beta diversity and the percentage of naive T cells measured by flow cytometry. As age increased, observed TCR beta diversity per million T cells dropped in a roughly linear way, and a significant reduction was already evident by age around 41. Bulk unsorted PBMC profiling prevented conclusive comparison of naive and antigen-experienced compartments.

The chain uses TRBV2 and TRBJ2-1; the D gene is possibly TRBD2, with 5 bases matching. The source of this sequence is a woman of 80 years or more in good health. Sequenced material: blood. CDR3 protein: CASNLGVEQFF. The nucleotides read TGTGCCAGCAACCTCGGGGTGGAGCAGTTCTTC.